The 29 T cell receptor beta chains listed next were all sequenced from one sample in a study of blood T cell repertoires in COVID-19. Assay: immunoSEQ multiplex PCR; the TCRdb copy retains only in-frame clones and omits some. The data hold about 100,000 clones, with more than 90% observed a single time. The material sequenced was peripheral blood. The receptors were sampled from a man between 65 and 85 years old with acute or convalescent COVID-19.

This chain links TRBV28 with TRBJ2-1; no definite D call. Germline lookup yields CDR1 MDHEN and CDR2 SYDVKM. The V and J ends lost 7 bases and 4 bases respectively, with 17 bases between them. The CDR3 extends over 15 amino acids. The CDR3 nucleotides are TGTGCCAGCAACCCGGGTAGCCCGGCTTACAATGAGCAGTTCTTC. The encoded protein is CASNPGSPAYNEQFF.

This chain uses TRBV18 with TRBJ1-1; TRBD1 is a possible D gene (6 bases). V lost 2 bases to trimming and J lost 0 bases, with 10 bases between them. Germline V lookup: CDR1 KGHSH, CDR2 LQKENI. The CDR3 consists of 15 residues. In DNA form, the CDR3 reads TGTGCCAGCTCACCAGGGGGCAGAATGAACACTGAAGCTTTCTTT. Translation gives CASSPGGRMNTEAFF.

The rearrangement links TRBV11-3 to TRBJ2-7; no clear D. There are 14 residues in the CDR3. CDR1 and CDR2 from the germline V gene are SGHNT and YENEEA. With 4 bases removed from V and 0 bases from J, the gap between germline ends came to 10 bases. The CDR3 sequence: CASSSRRSSYEQYF. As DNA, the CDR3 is TGTGCCAGCAGCTCCCGTCGGAGCTCCTACGAGCAGTACTTC. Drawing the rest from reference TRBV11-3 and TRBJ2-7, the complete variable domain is EAGVVQSPRYKIIEKKQPVAFWCNPISGHNTLYWYLQNLGQGPELLIRYENEEAVDDSQLPKDRFSAERLKGVDSTLKIQPAELGDSAVYLCASSSRRSSYEQYFGPGTRLTVT.

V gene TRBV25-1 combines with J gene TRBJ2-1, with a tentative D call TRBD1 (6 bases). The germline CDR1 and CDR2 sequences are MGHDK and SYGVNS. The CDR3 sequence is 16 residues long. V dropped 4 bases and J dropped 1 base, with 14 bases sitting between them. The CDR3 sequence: CASSARTGHSYNEQFF. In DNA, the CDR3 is TGTGCCAGCAGTGCCCGAACAGGGCATTCCTACAATGAGCAGTTCTTC.

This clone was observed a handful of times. The CDR3 nucleotides read TGCGCCAGCTTCAGGGTATTGTACGTCAACGAGCAGTACTTC. Amino acids: CASFRVLYVNEQYF. The rearrangement uses TRBV10-1 and TRBJ2-7; the D gene is possibly TRBD1 (5 bases). With 8 bases removed from V and 5 bases from J, the gap between germline ends came to 19 bases. CDR1 is WNHNN, CDR2 SYGVQD, per germline (reference sequence). This CDR3 is 14 amino acids long.

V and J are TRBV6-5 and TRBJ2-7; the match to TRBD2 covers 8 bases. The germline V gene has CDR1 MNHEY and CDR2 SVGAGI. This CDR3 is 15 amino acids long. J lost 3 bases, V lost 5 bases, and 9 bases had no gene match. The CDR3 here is CASSRSGTRNYEQYF. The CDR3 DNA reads TGTGCCAGCAGTAGATCCGGGACTAGAAACTACGAGCAGTACTTC.

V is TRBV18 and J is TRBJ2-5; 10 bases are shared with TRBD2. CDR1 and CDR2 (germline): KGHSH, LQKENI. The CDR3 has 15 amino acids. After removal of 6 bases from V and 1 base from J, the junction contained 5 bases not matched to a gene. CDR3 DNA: TGTGCCAGCTCCCTTAGCGGGGGGCTCCAAGAGACCCAGTACTTC. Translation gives CASSLSGGLQETQYF. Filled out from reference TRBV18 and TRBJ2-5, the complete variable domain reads NAGVMQNPRHLVRRRGQEARLRCSPMKGHSHVYWYRQLPEEGLKFMVYLQKENIIDESGMPKERFSAEFPKEGPSILRIQQVVRGDSAAYFCASSLSGGLQETQYFGPGTRLLVL.

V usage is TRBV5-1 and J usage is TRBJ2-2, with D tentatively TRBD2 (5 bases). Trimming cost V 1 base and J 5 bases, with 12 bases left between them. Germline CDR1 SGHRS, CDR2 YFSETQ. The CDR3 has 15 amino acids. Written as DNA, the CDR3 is TGCGCCAGCAGCTTGCTCGTTAGCGAGACCGGGGAGCTGTTTTTT. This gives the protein CASSLLVSETGELFF.

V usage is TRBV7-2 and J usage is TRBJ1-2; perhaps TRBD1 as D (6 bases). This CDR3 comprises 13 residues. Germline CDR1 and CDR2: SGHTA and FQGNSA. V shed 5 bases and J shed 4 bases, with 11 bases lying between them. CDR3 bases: TGTGCCAGCAGCCCGGACAGAAGCTATGGCTACACCTTC. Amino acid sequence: CASSPDRSYGYTF.

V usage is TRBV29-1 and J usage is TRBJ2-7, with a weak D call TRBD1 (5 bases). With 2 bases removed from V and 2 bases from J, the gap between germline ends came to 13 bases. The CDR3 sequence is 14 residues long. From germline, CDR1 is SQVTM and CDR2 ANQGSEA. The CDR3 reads CSVEYVDRPYEQYF. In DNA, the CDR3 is TGCAGCGTTGAATACGTTGACAGACCCTACGAGCAGTACTTC.

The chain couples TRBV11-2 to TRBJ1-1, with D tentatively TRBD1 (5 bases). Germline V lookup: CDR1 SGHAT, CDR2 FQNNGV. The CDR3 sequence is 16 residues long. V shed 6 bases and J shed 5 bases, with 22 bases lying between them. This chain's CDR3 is CASRLRSLVRGTEAFF. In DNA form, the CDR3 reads TGTGCCAGCAGACTTAGGAGTTTAGTAAGGGGAACTGAAGCTTTCTTT. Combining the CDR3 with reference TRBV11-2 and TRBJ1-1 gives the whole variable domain EAGVAQSPRYKIIEKRQSVAFWCNPISGHATLYWYQQILGQGPKLLIQFQNNGVVDDSQLPKDRFSAERLKGVDSTLKIQPAKLEDSAVYLCASRLRSLVRGTEAFFGQGTRLTVV.

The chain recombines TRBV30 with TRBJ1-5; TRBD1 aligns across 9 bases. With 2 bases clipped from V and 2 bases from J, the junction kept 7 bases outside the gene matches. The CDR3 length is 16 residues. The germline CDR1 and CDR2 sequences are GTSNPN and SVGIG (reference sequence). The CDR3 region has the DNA TGTGCCTGGAGTCCAAGACAGGGGGTGGGCAATCAGCCCCAGCATTTT. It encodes CAWSPRQGVGNQPQHF.

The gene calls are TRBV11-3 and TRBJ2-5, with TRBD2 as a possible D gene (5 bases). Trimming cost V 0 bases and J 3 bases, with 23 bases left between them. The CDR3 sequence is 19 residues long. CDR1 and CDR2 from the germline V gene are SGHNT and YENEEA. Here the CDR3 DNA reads TGTGCCAGCAGCTTAGAAAGGATCTTTCGGCGCGAGGGAGAAGAGACCCAGTACTTC. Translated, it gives CASSLERIFRREGEETQYF. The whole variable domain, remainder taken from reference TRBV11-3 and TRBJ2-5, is EAGVVQSPRYKIIEKKQPVAFWCNPISGHNTLYWYLQNLGQGPELLIRYENEEAVDDSQLPKDRFSAERLKGVDSTLKIQPAELGDSAVYLCASSLERIFRREGEETQYFGPGTRLLVL.

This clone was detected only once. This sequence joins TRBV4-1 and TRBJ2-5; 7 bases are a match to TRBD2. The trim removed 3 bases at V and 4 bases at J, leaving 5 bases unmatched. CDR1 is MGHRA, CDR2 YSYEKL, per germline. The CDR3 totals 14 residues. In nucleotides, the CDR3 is TGCGCCAGCAGCCAGGGGGGGACTCCAGAGACCCAGTACTTC. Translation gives CASSQGGTPETQYF.

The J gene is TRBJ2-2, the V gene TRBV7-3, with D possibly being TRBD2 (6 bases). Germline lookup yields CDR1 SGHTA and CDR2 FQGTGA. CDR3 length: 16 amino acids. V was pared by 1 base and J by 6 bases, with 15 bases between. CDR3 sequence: CASSLMGGGGSGELFF. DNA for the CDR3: TGTGCCAGCAGCTTAATGGGCGGCGGAGGGTCCGGGGAGCTGTTTTTT.

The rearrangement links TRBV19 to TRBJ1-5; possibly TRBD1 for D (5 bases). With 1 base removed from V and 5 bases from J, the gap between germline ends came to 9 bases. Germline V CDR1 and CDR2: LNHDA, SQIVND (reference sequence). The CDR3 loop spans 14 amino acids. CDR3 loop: CASSIGEGHQPQHF. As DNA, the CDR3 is TGTGCCAGTAGTATAGGGGAGGGGCATCAGCCCCAGCATTTT.

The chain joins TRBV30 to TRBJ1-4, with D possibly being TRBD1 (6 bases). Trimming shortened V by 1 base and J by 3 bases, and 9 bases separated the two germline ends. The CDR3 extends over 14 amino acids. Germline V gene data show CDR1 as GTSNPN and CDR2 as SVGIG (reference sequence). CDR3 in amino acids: CAWSEGGSNEKLFF. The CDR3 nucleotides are TGTGCCTGGAGTGAGGGGGGGTCTAATGAAAAACTGTTTTTT.

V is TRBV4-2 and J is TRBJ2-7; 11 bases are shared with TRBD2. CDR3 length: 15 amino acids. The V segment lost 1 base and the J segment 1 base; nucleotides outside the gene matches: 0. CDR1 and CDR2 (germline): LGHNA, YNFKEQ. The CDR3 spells CASSQGLAGSYEQYF. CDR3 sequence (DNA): TGTGCCAGCAGCCAAGGACTAGCGGGGTCCTACGAGCAGTACTTC.

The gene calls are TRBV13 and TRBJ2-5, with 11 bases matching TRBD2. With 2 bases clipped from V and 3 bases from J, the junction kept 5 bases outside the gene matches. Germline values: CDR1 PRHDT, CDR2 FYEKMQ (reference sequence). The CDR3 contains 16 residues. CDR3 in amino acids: CASSLSGTSGKETQYF. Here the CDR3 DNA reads TGTGCCAGCAGCTTATCCGGGACTAGCGGTAAAGAGACCCAGTACTTC. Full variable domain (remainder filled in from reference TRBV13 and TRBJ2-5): AAGVIQSPRHLIKEKRETATLKCYPIPRHDTVYWYQQGPGQDPQFLISFYEKMQSDKGSIPDRFSAQQFSDYHSELNMSSLELGDSALYFCASSLSGTSGKETQYFGPGTRLLVL.

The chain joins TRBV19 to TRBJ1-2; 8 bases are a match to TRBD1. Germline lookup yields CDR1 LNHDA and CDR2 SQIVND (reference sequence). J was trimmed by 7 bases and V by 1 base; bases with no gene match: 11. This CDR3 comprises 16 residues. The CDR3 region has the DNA TGTGCCAGTAGTATAGGCGCCCGGGACAGGAAGAGTGGCTACACCTTC. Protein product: CASSIGARDRKSGYTF.

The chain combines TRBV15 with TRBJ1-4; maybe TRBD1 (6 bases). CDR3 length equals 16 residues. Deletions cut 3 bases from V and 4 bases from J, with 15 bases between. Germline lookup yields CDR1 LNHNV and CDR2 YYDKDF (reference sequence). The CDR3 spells CATSSKQGILNEKLFF. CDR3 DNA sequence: TGTGCCACCAGCAGTAAACAGGGAATTCTTAATGAAAAACTGTTTTTT. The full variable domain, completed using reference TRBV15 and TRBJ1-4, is DAMVIQNPRYQVTQFGKPVTLSCSQTLNHNVMYWYQQKSSQAPKLLFHYYDKDFNNEADTPDNFQSRRPNTSFCFLDIRSPGLGDTAMYLCATSSKQGILNEKLFFGSGTQLSVL.

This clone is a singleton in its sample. CDR3 region: CAWKGWGQGPNNEKLFF. The CDR3, as DNA: TGTGCCTGGAAGGGTTGGGGACAGGGTCCAAACAATGAAAAACTGTTTTTT. The rearrangement joins TRBV30 to TRBJ1-4, with TRBD1 identical over 9 bases. The V gene's germline CDR1 is GTSNPN and CDR2 SVGIG (reference sequence). The CDR3 spans 17 residues. The V and J ends lost 4 bases and 5 bases, in that order; junction bases with no gene match: 14.

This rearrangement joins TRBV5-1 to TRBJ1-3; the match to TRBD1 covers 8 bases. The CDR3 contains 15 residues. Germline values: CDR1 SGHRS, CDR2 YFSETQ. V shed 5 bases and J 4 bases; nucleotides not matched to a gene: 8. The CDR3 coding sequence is TGCGCCAGCAGACGGACAGGGCAGGGGGGAAACACCATATATTTT. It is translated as CASRRTGQGGNTIYF. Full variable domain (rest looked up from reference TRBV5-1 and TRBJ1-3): KAGVTQTPRYLIKTRGQQVTLSCSPISGHRSVSWYQQTPGQGLQFLFEYFSETQRNKGNFPGRFSGRQFSNSRSEMNVSTLELGDSALYLCASRRTGQGGNTIYFGEGSWLTVV.

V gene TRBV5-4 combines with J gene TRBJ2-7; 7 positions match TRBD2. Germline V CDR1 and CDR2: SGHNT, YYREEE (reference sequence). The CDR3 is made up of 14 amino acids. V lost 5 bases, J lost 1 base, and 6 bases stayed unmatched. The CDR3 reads CASSVPGLSYEQYF. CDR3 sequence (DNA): TGTGCCAGCAGTGTCCCGGGACTATCCTACGAGCAGTACTTC.

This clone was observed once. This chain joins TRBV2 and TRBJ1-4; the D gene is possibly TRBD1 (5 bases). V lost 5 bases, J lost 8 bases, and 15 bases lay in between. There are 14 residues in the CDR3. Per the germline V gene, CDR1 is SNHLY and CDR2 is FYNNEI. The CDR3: CASSPLGQGEKLFF. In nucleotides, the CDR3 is TGTGCCAGCAGTCCCTTGGGGCAGGGAGAAAAACTGTTTTTT.

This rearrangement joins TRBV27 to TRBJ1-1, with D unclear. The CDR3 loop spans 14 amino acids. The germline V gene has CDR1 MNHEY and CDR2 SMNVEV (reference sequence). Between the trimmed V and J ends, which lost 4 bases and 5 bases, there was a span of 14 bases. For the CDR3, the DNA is TGTGCCAGCAGTTCGCCCGGACTGGCTACTGAAGCTTTCTTT. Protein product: CASSSPGLATEAFF.

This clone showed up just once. CDR3 nucleotide sequence: TGTGCCAGCAGTTCCCGGGGGGGTTGGAACACTGAAGCTTTCTTT. Translating it yields CASSSRGGWNTEAFF. The rearrangement joins TRBV6-2 or TRBV6-3 to TRBJ1-1; weak D call: TRBD1 (5 bases). The germline CDR1 and CDR2 sequences are MNHEY and SVGEGT. The V and J ends lost 4 bases and 1 base respectively, with 13 bases between them. CDR3 size: 15 residues.

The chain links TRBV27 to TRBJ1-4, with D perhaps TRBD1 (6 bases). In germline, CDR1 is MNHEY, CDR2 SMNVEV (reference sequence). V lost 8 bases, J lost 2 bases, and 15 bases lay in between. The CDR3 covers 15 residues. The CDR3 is CASGTFIATNEKLFF. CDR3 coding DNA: TGTGCCAGCGGGACATTCATTGCGACTAATGAAAAACTGTTTTTT.

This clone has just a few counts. CDR3: CASSLTGTGYGYTF. CDR3 bases: TGTGCCAGCAGCCTAACCGGGACAGGTTATGGCTACACCTTC. The V call is TRBV25-1, the J call TRBJ1-2; TRBD1 matches 8 bases. The length of the CDR3 is 14 residues. J was trimmed by 5 bases and V by 6 bases; bases with no gene match: 8. The germline gives CDR1 MGHDK, CDR2 SYGVNS.